This passage covers 14 T cell receptor beta chains from one sample sequenced in a study of T cells in Graves' hyperthyroidism and ophthalmopathy. Amplification of TCR beta CDR3 regions was performed using RNA transcripts as template. The primer set for the first-round RT-PCR of the TCR CDR3 was HTBI. One entry per CDR3 protein results from TCRdb running MiXCR on the multiplex PCR reads. The sample holds 530,000 or so distinct CDR3 sequences, roughly a sixth seen once. The sample comprised blood. The source is a young woman with Graves' ophthalmopathy.

This clonotype was counted ten times or more. The chain employs TRBV20-1 and TRBJ2-7; D is possibly TRBD2 (5 bases). The V gene lost 5 bases and the J gene lost 3 bases, with 14 bases spanning the gap. Germline V gives CDR1 DFQATT, CDR2 SNEGSKA (reference sequence). There are 13 residues in the CDR3. The CDR3 is CSAPEAEVYEQYF. The CDR3 coding sequence is TGCAGTGCTCCTGAAGCGGAGGTCTACGAGCAGTACTTC.

This clonotype has just a few counts. The chain employs TRBV4-1 and TRBJ2-7; 10 bases are a match to TRBD1. The CDR3 contains 14 residues. Germline V CDR1 and CDR2: MGHRA, YSYEKL. With 5 bases clipped from V and 6 bases from J, the junction kept 7 bases outside the gene matches. CDR3 sequence reads: CASSTPGQGFEQYF. The CDR3 DNA reads as TGCGCCAGCAGCACACCGGGACAGGGGTTCGAGCAGTACTTC.

The table lists this clonotype with many counts. The chain employs TRBV2 and TRBJ2-3, with D maybe TRBD2 (5 bases). Between the trimmed V and J ends, which lost 6 bases and 6 bases, there was a span of 13 bases. The germline gives CDR1 SNHLY, CDR2 FYNNEI. The CDR3 extends over 13 amino acids. The CDR3 coding sequence is TGTGCCAGCAGCCTTCCTACTAGGGATACGCAGTATTTT. The encoded protein is CASSLPTRDTQYF.

The CDR3 sequence is CASSLWAEINEKLFF. CDR3 DNA: TGCGCCAGCAGCTTGTGGGCAGAGATAAATGAAAAACTGTTTTTT. The rearrangement uses TRBV5-1 and TRBJ1-4, with no clear D. This CDR3 is built from 15 residues. Germline lookup yields CDR1 SGHRS and CDR2 YFSETQ. With 1 base removed from V and 5 bases from J, the gap between germline ends came to 12 bases.

This clonotype appeared a single time. The chain employs TRBV20-1 and TRBJ1-1; D unresolved. Germline CDR1 and CDR2: DFQATT and SNEGSKA (reference sequence). The CDR3 runs to 14 residues. V was pared by 4 bases and J by 0 bases, with 12 bases between. Written as DNA, the CDR3 is TGCAGTGCTATTCTTTTTCAGGTGAACACTGAAGCTTTCTTT. It yields the protein CSAILFQVNTEAFF.

In its sample, this clonotype was seen many times. The genes are TRBV28 and TRBJ2-7, with D unresolved. Germline CDR1 reads MDHEN; CDR2 reads SYDVKM. The CDR3 totals 15 residues. The V and J ends lost 5 bases and 0 bases respectively, with 14 bases between them. CDR3 sequence (DNA): TGTGCCAGCAGTCCCCGACGAGAAAGCTCCTACGAGCAGTACTTC. It translates to CASSPRRESSYEQYF.

The chain links TRBV6-1 to TRBJ1-6, with D hard to call. The CDR3 extends over 17 amino acids. Germline CDR1 and CDR2: MNHNS and SASEGT. Trimming pared 5 bases from V and 9 bases from J, leaving 23 bases between. CDR3: CASSLRPDPHGRSPLHF. CDR3 DNA: TGTGCCAGCAGTCTAAGACCCGACCCCCACGGCCGTTCACCCCTCCACTTT.

This clonotype was counted many times. The V and J genes are TRBV10-3 and TRBJ2-3; TRBD2 agrees at 9 bases. The V segment lost 8 bases and the J segment 2 bases; nucleotides outside the gene matches: 8. Germline V lookup: CDR1 ENHRY, CDR2 SYGVKD. This CDR3 contains 15 residues. The CDR3 loop is CAIGGSGRDTDTQYF. CDR3 nucleotide sequence: TGTGCCATCGGGGGTAGCGGGAGAGACACAGATACGCAGTATTTT.

This clonotype was observed many times. This chain uses TRBV9 with TRBJ2-1; D ambiguous. The length of the CDR3 is 14 residues. Germline V gene data show CDR1 as SGDLS and CDR2 as YYNGEE. Deletions cut 4 bases from V and 0 bases from J, with 8 bases between. The CDR3 nucleotides are TGTGCCAGCAGCTCCAGTAGCTCCTACAATGAGCAGTTCTTC. Amino acids: CASSSSSSYNEQFF.

Concerning this clonotype: It may be a read error: a sequence one base away is much more abundant. This rearrangement joins TRBV28 to TRBJ2-2; 7 bases are shared with TRBD2. The CDR3 totals 15 residues. Germline V gene data show CDR1 as MDHEN and CDR2 as SYDVKM. DNA for the CDR3: TGTGTCAGCAGTTTACGGGGGGTTAGCACCGGGGAGCTGTTTTTT. Amino acid sequence: CVSSLRGVSTGELFF.

Many counts were recorded for this clonotype. The chain links TRBV28 to TRBJ1-5; D perhaps matches TRBD1 (6 bases). V lost 0 bases and J lost 4, with 13 bases in between. CDR1 is MDHEN and CDR2 is SYDVKM in the germline V gene. The CDR3 extends over 16 amino acids. CDR3 sequence (DNA): TGTGCCAGCAGTTTATGGGCAAACAGGGTAAATCAGCCCCAGCATTTT. It is translated as CASSLWANRVNQPQHF.

This clonotype was seen only a few times. The chain recombines TRBV29-1 with TRBJ1-2, with D possibly TRBD1 on 5 matching bases. This CDR3 has 12 residues. V was shortened by 4 bases and J by 5 bases, with 11 bases between the two germline ends. Germline CDR1 and CDR2: SQVTM and ANQGSEA. CDR3 sequence (DNA): TGCAGCGTTGGGGACCGACTATATGGCTACACCTTC. It translates to CSVGDRLYGYTF.

This clonotype has just a few counts. The V and J genes are TRBV28 and TRBJ2-7; 9 bases match TRBD1. The CDR3 covers 14 residues. The junction had 7 bases not matched to a gene; V was cut back by 5 bases and J by 5 bases. CDR1 and CDR2 from the germline V gene are MDHEN and SYDVKM. The CDR3 nucleotides read TGTGCCAGCAGTGATGCCGGGACAGGGAACGAGCAGTACTTC. Translated: CASSDAGTGNEQYF.

V usage is TRBV6-2 or TRBV6-3 and J usage is TRBJ2-1; 9 bases are a match to TRBD2. The V gene's germline CDR1 is MNHEY and CDR2 SVGEGT. The CDR3 extends over 15 amino acids. J gave up 5 bases and V 6 bases, and 8 bases lay outside the gene matches. The CDR3 sequence is CASRTIAGANNEQFF. The DNA for the CDR3 is TGTGCCAGCAGAACTATAGCGGGGGCCAACAATGAGCAGTTCTTC.